This T cell receptor (beta chain) stems from a study of T cells in Graves' hyperthyroidism and ophthalmopathy. General study results and limits: Appearing also in blood were most of the thyroid clonotypes expanded above 0.001. A 13 V-J model separated ophthalmopathy from stable hyperthyroidism.

Together with thyroid ultrasound, orbital computed tomography, serum thyroxine and TRAb, clinical symptoms were used for diagnoses. This sample holds PBMCs from roughly 10 ml fresh peripheral blood. CDR3 length equals 18 residues. Germline V CDR1 and CDR2: GTSNPN, SVGIG (reference sequence). The V and J ends lost 4 bases and 0 bases, in that order; junction bases with no gene match: 15. Researchers amplified the TCR beta CDR3 regions from RNA transcripts. Using the HTBI primer set, a first-round RT-PCR was run on the TCR CDR3. TCRdb analysed the multiplex PCR reads with MiXCR anew, one entry per CDR3 protein. In the table there are around 620,000 distinct CDR3 sequences, roughly 17% of which are singletons. In this sample, this clonotype turned up many times. The target antigen is unknown.

The sequencing input was blood. The sequence was collected from a woman younger than 45 with Graves' hyperthyroidism. The chain is built from TRBV30 and TRBJ1-1, with 9 bases lining up with TRBD1. CDR3 loop: CAWTLPIPGQGMNTEAFF. CDR3 coding DNA: TGTGCCTGGACCTTACCGATACCGGGACAGGGCATGAACACTGAAGCTTTCTTT.